The 26 T cell receptor beta chains listed next were all sequenced from one sample in a study of somatic mutations in cytotoxic T cells in rheumatoid arthritis. Profiled with immunoSEQ multiplex PCR; TCRdb holds only in-frame clones, not every one. This table holds about 5,500 clones, 70% to 85% found once. Sequences were obtained from CD8+ T cells sorted from blood. Receptors originate from a woman aged 45-65 years with rheumatoid arthritis.

The chain employs TRBV15 and TRBJ2-7; TRBD1 matches 9 bases. The CDR3 sequence is 16 residues long. Germline values: CDR1 LNHNV, CDR2 YYDKDF (reference sequence). Germline trimming cut 1 base from V and 5 bases from J; bases unmatched to any gene: 9. CDR3 bases: TGTGCCACCAGCAGAGGACCCGGACAGGGGTTTGACGAGCAGTACTTC. Amino acid sequence: CATSRGPGQGFDEQYF.

The V and J genes are TRBV19 and TRBJ2-1; perhaps TRBD2 as D (6 bases). Deletions cut 3 bases from V and 4 bases from J, with 13 bases between. The CDR3 consists of 15 residues. The germline V gene encodes CDR1 LNHDA and CDR2 SQIVND (reference sequence). CDR3 amino acids: CASSIAGTPYNEQFF. As DNA, the CDR3 is TGTGCCAGTAGTATCGCAGGGACTCCATACAATGAGCAGTTCTTC.

By proportion, this clone is medium-sized. The genes are TRBV10-3 and TRBJ1-5, with D unresolved. From germline, CDR1 is ENHRY and CDR2 SYGVKD. The CDR3 consists of 14 residues. V was clipped by 10 bases and J by 0 bases, with 13 bases between them. CDR3 bases: TGTGCCAGCGACGGAGCAGATAGCAATCAGCCCCAGCATTTT. Residues: CASDGADSNQPQHF.

Only one count was recorded for this clone. The chain is built from TRBV7-2 and TRBJ1-2; D gene ambiguous. CDR3 size: 14 residues. V gave up 3 bases and J gave up 5 bases, with 13 bases separating them. Germline-derived CDR1 and CDR2 are SGHTA and FQGNSA. CDR3 coding DNA: TGTGCCAGCAGCTTTTTCAGCGAGGCTTATGGCTACACCTTC. Its protein is CASSFFSEAYGYTF.

The chain employs TRBV7-9 and TRBJ1-1; D not certain. Deletions cut 5 bases from V and 0 bases from J, with 4 bases between. This CDR3 is 12 amino acids long. CDR1 is SEHNR, CDR2 FQNEAQ, per germline (reference sequence). CDR3 amino acids: CASSPMNTEAFF. The CDR3, as DNA: TGTGCCAGCAGCCCAATGAACACTGAAGCTTTCTTT. The entire variable domain, with the rest obtained from reference TRBV7-9 and TRBJ1-1, is as follows: DTGVSQNPRHKITKRGQNVTFRCDPISEHNRLYWYRQTLGQGPEFLTYFQNEAQLEKSRLLSDRFSAERPKGSFSTLEIQRTEQGDSAMYLCASSPMNTEAFFGQGTRLTVV.

V usage is TRBV13 and J usage is TRBJ2-7; 11 bases are shared with TRBD2. The CDR3 spans 14 residues. CDR1 PRHDT and CDR2 FYEKMQ come from the germline V gene (reference sequence). Trimming cost V 5 bases and J 3 bases; bases outside gene matches: 3. CDR3 in amino acids: CASSLAGGLYEQYF. DNA for the CDR3: TGTGCCAGCAGCCTAGCGGGGGGTCTCTACGAGCAGTACTTC.

This clone has only one observation. This chain uses TRBV5-6 with TRBJ2-7; 7 bases agree with TRBD2. The V segment lost 0 bases and the J segment 2 bases; nucleotides outside the gene matches: 11. Germline CDR1 is SGHDT and CDR2 is YYEEEE. The CDR3 spans 17 residues. CDR3 sequence: CASSLAGFSGFTYEQYF. CDR3 DNA: TGTGCCAGCAGCTTGGCGGGTTTTAGCGGGTTTACCTACGAGCAGTACTTC.

This rearrangement joins TRBV23-1 to TRBJ1-1; D possibly corresponds to TRBD1 (6 bases). TRBV23-1 is given ORF status, its function remaining uncertain. The CDR3 runs 13 residues. Trimming removed 4 bases from V and 4 bases from J, with 10 bases in between. CDR3 protein: CASSRGGATEAFF. The CDR3 DNA sequence: TGCGCCAGCAGTCGAGGGGGGGCCACTGAAGCTTTCTTT.

J is TRBJ2-7 and V is TRBV11-3, with D unresolved. Germline assignment: CDR1 SGHNT and CDR2 YENEEA. This CDR3 spans 13 amino acids. Trimming took off 0 bases at V and 2 bases at J, with 5 bases between the two ends. The CDR3 loop is CASSLDRTYEQYF. The CDR3 nucleotides are TGTGCCAGCAGCTTAGACAGAACCTACGAGCAGTACTTC.

The chain joins TRBV19 to TRBJ2-1; 11 nucleotides line up with TRBD1. The germline V gene encodes CDR1 LNHDA and CDR2 SQIVND (reference sequence). The CDR3 is 16 residues long. With 0 bases clipped from V and 8 bases from J, the junction kept 6 bases outside the gene matches. The CDR3 here is CASSIDRDRGGYEQFF. In nucleotides, the CDR3 is TGTGCCAGTAGTATAGATAGGGACAGGGGGGGGTATGAGCAGTTCTTC.

The chain employs TRBV6-5 and TRBJ2-2, with TRBD1 identical over 7 bases. Trimming at V came to 7 bases and at J to 7 bases, leaving 6 bases not matched to a gene. CDR3 length: 13 residues. Germline V CDR1 and CDR2: MNHEY, SVGAGI. The CDR3 region has the DNA TGTGCCAGCACTCAGGGGGACAGCGGGGAGCTGTTTTTT. Amino acid sequence: CASTQGDSGELFF.

V and J are TRBV4-1 and TRBJ2-7; no reliable D call. In germline, CDR1 is MGHRA, CDR2 YSYEKL. The V end was cut by 1 base, the J end by 1 base, with 8 bases between. The CDR3 has 14 amino acids. The CDR3 loop is CASSQATDSYEQYF. The CDR3 DNA sequence: TGCGCCAGCAGCCAAGCTACAGATTCCTACGAGCAGTACTTC.

The rearrangement uses TRBV11-2 and TRBJ2-7; D might be TRBD2 (6 bases). Trimming cost V 6 bases and J 6 bases, with 15 bases left between them. The CDR3 has 13 residues. From germline, CDR1 is SGHAT and CDR2 FQNNGV. The chain's CDR3 is CASRALTGSEQYF. CDR3 coding DNA: TGTGCCAGCAGGGCCTTGACCGGGAGCGAGCAGTACTTC.

The J gene is TRBJ2-3, the V gene TRBV10-1, with TRBD1 as a possible D gene (6 bases). CDR1 WNHNN and CDR2 SYGVQD come from the germline V gene (reference sequence). The CDR3 length is 12 residues. The V end was cut by 8 bases, the J end by 10 bases, with 16 bases between. CDR3 amino acids: CASEDSRGAQYF. For the CDR3, the DNA is TGCGCCAGCGAGGACAGCCGGGGAGCGCAGTATTTT.

This clone was counted a few times. The J gene is TRBJ1-5, the V gene TRBV30, with D perhaps TRBD1 (6 bases). Deletions cut 0 bases from V and 5 bases from J, with 14 bases between. Germline CDR1 is GTSNPN and CDR2 is SVGIG (reference sequence). The CDR3 is 15 amino acids. The CDR3 nucleotides are TGTGCCTGGAGTGTACTGACAGGTTACGATCAGCCCCAGCATTTT. It translates to CAWSVLTGYDQPQHF. The entire variable domain, with the rest obtained from reference TRBV30 and TRBJ1-5, is as follows: SQTIHQWPATLVQPVGSPLSLECTVEGTSNPNLYWYRQAAGRGLQLLFYSVGIGQISSEVPQNLSASRPQDRQFILSSKKLLLSDSGFYLCAWSVLTGYDQPQHFGDGTRLSIL.

V is TRBV7-2 and J is TRBJ1-5; TRBD1 aligns across 8 bases. V trimming: 6 bases; J trimming: 4 bases; junction bases outside the gene matches: 5. The CDR3 has 14 residues. Germline lookup yields CDR1 SGHTA and CDR2 FQGNSA. CDR3 in DNA: TGTGCCAGCAGAACGGGACAGGTGAATCAGCCCCAGCATTTT. This translates into CASRTGQVNQPQHF.

The chain couples TRBV19 to TRBJ2-7; perhaps TRBD2 as D (5 bases). V gave up 5 bases and J gave up 4 bases, with 6 bases separating them. This CDR3 comprises 11 residues. Germline V gene lookup returns CDR1 LNHDA and CDR2 SQIVND (reference sequence). The DNA of the CDR3 is TGTGCCAGTAGTTCGGGGTACGAGCAGTACTTC. Protein sequence: CASSSGYEQYF. Variable domain in full (rest from reference TRBV19 and TRBJ2-7): DGGITQSPKYLFRKEGQNVTLSCEQNLNHDAMYWYRQDPGQGLRLIYYSQIVNDFQKGDIAEGYSVSREKKESFPLTVTSAQKNPTAFYLCASSSGYEQYFGPGTRLTVT.

The gene calls are TRBV19 and TRBJ2-7; D is perhaps TRBD1 (6 bases). This CDR3 is 14 amino acids long. Looked up from germline, CDR1 is LNHDA and CDR2 is SQIVND (reference sequence). Deletions cut 3 bases from V and 0 bases from J, with 9 bases between. The CDR3 region is CASSIGGLSYEQYF. In nucleotides, the CDR3 is TGTGCCAGTAGTATTGGGGGCCTCTCCTACGAGCAGTACTTC.

This rearrangement joins TRBV4-1 to TRBJ2-7, with 8 nucleotides matching TRBD2. The V and J ends lost 0 bases and 1 base, in that order; junction bases with no gene match: 8. This CDR3 comprises 17 residues. Germline loops: CDR1 MGHRA, CDR2 YSYEKL. DNA of the CDR3: TGCGCCAGCAGCCAAGAAGCGGGTTTAGCGGGATCCTACGAGCAGTACTTC. Amino acids: CASSQEAGLAGSYEQYF.

By share of the sample, this clone is medium-sized. The V call is TRBV2, the J call TRBJ1-1, with D possibly being TRBD1 (6 bases). The CDR3 has 14 amino acids. Between the trimmed V and J ends, which lost 3 bases and 3 bases, there was a span of 11 bases. Germline V gene lookup returns CDR1 SNHLY and CDR2 FYNNEI. The CDR3 region is CASSDGRGYTEAFF. The DNA of the CDR3 is TGTGCCAGCAGTGACGGTAGGGGGTACACTGAAGCTTTCTTT.

This chain links TRBV10-3 with TRBJ2-7, with D perhaps matching TRBD1 (7 bases). The CDR3 contains 16 residues. Trimming left V 2 bases short and J 1 base short, with 15 bases between. Germline CDR1 is ENHRY and CDR2 is SYGVKD. In nucleotides, the CDR3 is TGTGCCATCAGTGAGCTGGGACAGCGGGTGTCCTACGAGCAGTACTTC. Its protein product is CAISELGQRVSYEQYF.

This chain uses TRBV5-2 with TRBJ1-2; the table calls TRBD1, which could not be checked here. TRBV5-2 is noted as a pseudogene. CDR3 length equals 17 residues. In DNA, the CDR3 is TGTGCCAGCAAAGACAGCCGAGAGGTACGAAAGACCTATGGCTACACCTTC. Its protein product is CASKDSREVRKTYGYTF.

This clone was seen a single time. This chain's CDR3 is CASIRGTEAFF. In DNA, the CDR3 is TGTGCCAGTATACGGGGAACTGAAGCTTTCTTT. The V and J genes are TRBV19 and TRBJ1-1; D remains unclear. CDR3 length: 11 residues. V was cut by 7 bases and J by 5 bases, with 8 bases left in between. Germline V lookup: CDR1 LNHDA, CDR2 SQIVND (reference sequence).

The V call is TRBV9, the J call TRBJ2-5; weak D call: TRBD2 (5 bases). V lost 1 base to trimming and J lost 4 bases, with 14 bases between them. Germline values: CDR1 SGDLS, CDR2 YYNGEE. The CDR3 totals 15 residues. In DNA form, the CDR3 reads TGTGCCAGCAGCGTAAATGAGGGAATGGTAGAGACCCAGTACTTC. Translated, it gives CASSVNEGMVETQYF.

V gene TRBV14 combines with J gene TRBJ2-1; 7 positions agree with TRBD2. The germline gives CDR1 SGHDN, CDR2 FVKESK. CDR3 size: 16 residues. Unmatched junction bases numbered 10, after V lost 0 bases and J lost 8 bases. The CDR3 sequence: CASSQDRTSVWDEQFF. The CDR3 nucleotides are TGTGCCAGCAGCCAAGATAGGACTAGTGTCTGGGATGAGCAGTTCTTC.

The chain combines TRBV5-4 with TRBJ1-3; D is perhaps TRBD1 (5 bases). V lost 4 bases to trimming and J lost 6 bases, with 11 bases between them. The CDR3 contains 13 residues. The germline V gene encodes CDR1 SGHNT and CDR2 YYREEE (reference sequence). The CDR3 loop reads CASSGQGENTIYF. CDR3 sequence (DNA): TGTGCCAGCAGCGGGCAGGGTGAAAACACCATATATTTT.